The subject of this entry is one T cell receptor (beta chain). In germline, CDR1 is GTSNPN, CDR2 SVGIG (reference sequence). The CDR3 is made up of 16 amino acids. V lost 3 bases, J lost 0 bases, and 16 bases lay in between. These data originate in a study of cytomegalovirus exposure and HLA in healthy donors. Both 60 Vbeta primers and 13 Jbeta primers went into the PCR. Profiled with immunoSEQ multiplex PCR; TCRdb holds only in-frame clones, not every one. The sample has under 250,000 clones, almost 80% seen once; the top ten hold approximately 2%. The TCR sequence derives from a male donor in good health and CMV-seronegative. The V call is TRBV30, the J call TRBJ2-3, with no clear D. Material for sequencing was PBMCs. The CDR3 is CAWRALRQASTDTQYF. CDR3 DNA: TGTGCCTGGAGAGCCCTTCGGCAGGCGAGCACAGATACGCAGTATTTT.